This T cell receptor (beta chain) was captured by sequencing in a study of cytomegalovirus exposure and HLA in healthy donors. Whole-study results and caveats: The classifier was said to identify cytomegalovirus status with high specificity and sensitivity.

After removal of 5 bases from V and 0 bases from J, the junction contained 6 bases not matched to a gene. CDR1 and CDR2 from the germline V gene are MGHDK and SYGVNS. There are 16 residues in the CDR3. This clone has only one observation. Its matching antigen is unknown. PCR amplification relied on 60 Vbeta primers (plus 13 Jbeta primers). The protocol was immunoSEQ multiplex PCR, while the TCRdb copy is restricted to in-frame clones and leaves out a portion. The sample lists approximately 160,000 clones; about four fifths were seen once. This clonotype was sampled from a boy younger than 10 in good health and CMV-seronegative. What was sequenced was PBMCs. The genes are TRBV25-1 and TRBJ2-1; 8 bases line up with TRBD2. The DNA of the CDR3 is TGTGCCAGCAGTAGGGACGGGAGGGCCTCCTACAATGAGCAGTTCTTC. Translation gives CASSRDGRASYNEQFF. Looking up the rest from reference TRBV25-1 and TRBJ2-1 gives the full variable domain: EADIYQTPRYLVIGTGKKITLECSQTMGHDKMYWYQQDPGMELHLIHYSYGVNSTEKGDLSSESTVSRIRTEHFPLTLESARPSHTSQYLCASSRDGRASYNEQFFGPGTRLTVL.